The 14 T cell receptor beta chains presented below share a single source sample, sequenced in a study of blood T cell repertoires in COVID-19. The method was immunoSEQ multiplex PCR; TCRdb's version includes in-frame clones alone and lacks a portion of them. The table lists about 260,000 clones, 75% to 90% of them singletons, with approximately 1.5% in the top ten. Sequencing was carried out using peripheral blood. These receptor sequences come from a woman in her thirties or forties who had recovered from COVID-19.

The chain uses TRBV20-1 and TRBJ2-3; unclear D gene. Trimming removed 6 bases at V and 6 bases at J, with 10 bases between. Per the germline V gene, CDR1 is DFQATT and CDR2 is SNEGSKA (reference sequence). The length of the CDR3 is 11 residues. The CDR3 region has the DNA TGCAGTGCGGTATTCCGGGATACGCAGTATTTT. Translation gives CSAVFRDTQYF.

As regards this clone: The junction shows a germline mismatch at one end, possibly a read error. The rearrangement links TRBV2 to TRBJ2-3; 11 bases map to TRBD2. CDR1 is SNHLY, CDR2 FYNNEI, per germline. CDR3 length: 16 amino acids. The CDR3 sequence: CASRDPGLAGTDTQYF. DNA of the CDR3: TGTGCCAGCCGTGACCCGGGACTAGCGGGCACAGATACGCAGTATTTT.

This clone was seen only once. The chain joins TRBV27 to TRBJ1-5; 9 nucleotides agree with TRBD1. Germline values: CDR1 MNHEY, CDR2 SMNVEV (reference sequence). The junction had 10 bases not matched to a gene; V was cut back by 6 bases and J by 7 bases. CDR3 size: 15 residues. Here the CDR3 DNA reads TGTGCCAGCAGCCGCGGGACAGGGAGGGGGCAGCCCCAGCATTTT. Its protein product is CASSRGTGRGQPQHF.

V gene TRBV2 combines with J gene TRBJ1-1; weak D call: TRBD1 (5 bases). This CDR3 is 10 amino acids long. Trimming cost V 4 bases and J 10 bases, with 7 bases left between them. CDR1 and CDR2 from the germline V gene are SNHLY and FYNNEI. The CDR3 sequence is CASSGGVAFF. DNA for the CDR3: TGTGCCAGCAGTGGGGGGGTAGCTTTCTTT.

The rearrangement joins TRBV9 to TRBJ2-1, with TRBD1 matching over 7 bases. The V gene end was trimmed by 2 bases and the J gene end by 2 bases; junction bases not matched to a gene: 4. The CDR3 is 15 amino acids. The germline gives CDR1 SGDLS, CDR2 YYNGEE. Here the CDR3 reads CASSVGTAAYNEQFF. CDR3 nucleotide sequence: TGTGCCAGCAGCGTTGGGACAGCCGCCTACAATGAGCAGTTCTTC.

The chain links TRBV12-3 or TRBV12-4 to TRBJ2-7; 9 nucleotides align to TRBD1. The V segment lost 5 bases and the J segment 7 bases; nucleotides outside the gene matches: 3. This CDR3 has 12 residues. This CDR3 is CASSDRGNEQYF. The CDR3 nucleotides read TGTGCCAGCAGTGACAGGGGGAATGAGCAGTACTTC.

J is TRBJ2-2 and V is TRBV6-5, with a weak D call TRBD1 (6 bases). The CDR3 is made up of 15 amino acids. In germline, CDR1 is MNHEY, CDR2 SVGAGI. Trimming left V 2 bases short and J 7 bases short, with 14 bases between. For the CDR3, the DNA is TGTGCCAGCAGTTACCCCAGGGGTCAAAACGGGGAGCTGTTTTTT. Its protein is CASSYPRGQNGELFF.

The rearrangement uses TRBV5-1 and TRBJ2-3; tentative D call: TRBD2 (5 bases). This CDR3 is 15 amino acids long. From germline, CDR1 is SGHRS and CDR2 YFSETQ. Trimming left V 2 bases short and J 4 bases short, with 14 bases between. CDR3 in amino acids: CASSFSSPPSDTQYF. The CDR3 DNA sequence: TGCGCCAGCAGCTTTTCTAGCCCTCCTTCAGATACGCAGTATTTT.

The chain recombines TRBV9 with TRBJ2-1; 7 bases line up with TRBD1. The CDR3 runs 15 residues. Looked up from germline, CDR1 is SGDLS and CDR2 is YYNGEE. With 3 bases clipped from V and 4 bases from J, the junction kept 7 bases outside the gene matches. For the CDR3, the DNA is TGTGCCAGCAGCGGAACGACAGGGTTGTACAATGAGCAGTTCTTC. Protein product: CASSGTTGLYNEQFF.

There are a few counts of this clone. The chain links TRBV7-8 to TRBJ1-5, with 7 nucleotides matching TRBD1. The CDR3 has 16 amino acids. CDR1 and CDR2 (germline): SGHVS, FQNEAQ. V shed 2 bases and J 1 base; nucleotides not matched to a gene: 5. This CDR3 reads CASSLSGQTSNQPQHF. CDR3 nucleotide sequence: TGTGCCAGCAGCTTATCGGGACAGACGAGCAATCAGCCCCAGCATTTT.

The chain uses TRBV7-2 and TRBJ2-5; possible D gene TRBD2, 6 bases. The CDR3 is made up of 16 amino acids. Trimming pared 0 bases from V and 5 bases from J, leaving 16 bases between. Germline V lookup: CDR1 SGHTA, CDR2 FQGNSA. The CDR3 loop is CASSLALGRGRETQYF. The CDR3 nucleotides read TGTGCCAGCAGCTTAGCGCTTGGGCGGGGTAGGGAGACCCAGTACTTC.

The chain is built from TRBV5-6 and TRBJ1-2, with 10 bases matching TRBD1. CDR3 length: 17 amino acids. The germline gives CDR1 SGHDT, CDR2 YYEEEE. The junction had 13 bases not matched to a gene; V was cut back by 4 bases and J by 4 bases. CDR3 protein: CASSDQETGGVVYGYTF. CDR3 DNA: TGTGCCAGCAGCGATCAGGAGACAGGGGGCGTTGTCTATGGCTACACCTTC.

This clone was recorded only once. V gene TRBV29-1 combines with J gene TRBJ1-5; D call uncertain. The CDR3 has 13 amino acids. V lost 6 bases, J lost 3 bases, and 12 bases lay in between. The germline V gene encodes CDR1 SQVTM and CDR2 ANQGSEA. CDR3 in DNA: TGCAGCGTCGCCAGAGGGCTCAATCAGCCCCAGCATTTT. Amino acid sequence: CSVARGLNQPQHF.

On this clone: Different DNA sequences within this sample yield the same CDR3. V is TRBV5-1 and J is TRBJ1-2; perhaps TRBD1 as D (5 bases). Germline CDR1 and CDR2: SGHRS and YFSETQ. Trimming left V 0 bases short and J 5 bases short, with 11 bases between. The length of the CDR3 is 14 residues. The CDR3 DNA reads TGCGCCAGCAGCTTGGCGCAGGGAGGGTATGGCTACACCTTC. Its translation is CASSLAQGGYGYTF.